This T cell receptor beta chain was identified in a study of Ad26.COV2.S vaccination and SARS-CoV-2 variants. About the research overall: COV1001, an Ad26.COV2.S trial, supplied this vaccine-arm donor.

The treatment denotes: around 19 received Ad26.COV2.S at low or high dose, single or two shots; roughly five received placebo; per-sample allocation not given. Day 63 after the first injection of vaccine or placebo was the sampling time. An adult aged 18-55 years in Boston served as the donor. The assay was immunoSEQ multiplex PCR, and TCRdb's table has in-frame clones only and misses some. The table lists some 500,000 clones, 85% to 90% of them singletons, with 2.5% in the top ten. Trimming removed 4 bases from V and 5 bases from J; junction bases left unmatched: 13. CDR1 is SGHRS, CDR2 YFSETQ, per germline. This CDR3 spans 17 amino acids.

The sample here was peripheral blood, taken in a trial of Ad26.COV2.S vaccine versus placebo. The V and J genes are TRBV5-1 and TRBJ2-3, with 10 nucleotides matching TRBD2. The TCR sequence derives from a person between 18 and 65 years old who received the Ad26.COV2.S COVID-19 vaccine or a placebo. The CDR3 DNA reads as TGCGCCAGCAGCCTGGATACCCTAGCGGGGGTCCTAGATACGCAGTATTTT. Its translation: CASSLDTLAGVLDTQYF.